Below, one TCR beta chain is given with its context. What it binds is unknown. CDR1 is SGHRS and CDR2 is YFSETQ in the germline V gene. This CDR3 contains 16 residues. V lost 3 bases, J lost 6 bases, and 9 bases stayed unmatched. The tumor samples were collected prior to definitive surgery or chemotherapy. TCRdb keeps only in-frame clones here, not all; method: immunoSEQ multiplex PCR. The sample includes over 9,000 clones, around 86% of them seen just once. This entry comes from a study of high-grade serous ovarian cancer treatment subgroups. The overall study: Mean per sample: about 14,000 reads, some 7,300 unique TCR beta rearrangements. The study, taken as a whole, reports: TCR relatedness rose with neoantigen level and trended with mutation load. Different patients shared almost no repertoire; same-patient tumors shared roughly 0.11 to 0.8. Only CDR3 was analyzed; CDR1 and CDR2 were not.

This clonotype was obtained from a human donor with high-grade serous ovarian cancer. The chain employs TRBV5-1 and TRBJ2-2; 9 positions agree with TRBD2. The sample comprised tumor tissue. CDR3 amino acids: CASSWTSARGPGELFF. CDR3 coding DNA: TGCGCCAGCAGCTGGACTAGCGCCCGGGGACCCGGGGAGCTGTTTTTT.